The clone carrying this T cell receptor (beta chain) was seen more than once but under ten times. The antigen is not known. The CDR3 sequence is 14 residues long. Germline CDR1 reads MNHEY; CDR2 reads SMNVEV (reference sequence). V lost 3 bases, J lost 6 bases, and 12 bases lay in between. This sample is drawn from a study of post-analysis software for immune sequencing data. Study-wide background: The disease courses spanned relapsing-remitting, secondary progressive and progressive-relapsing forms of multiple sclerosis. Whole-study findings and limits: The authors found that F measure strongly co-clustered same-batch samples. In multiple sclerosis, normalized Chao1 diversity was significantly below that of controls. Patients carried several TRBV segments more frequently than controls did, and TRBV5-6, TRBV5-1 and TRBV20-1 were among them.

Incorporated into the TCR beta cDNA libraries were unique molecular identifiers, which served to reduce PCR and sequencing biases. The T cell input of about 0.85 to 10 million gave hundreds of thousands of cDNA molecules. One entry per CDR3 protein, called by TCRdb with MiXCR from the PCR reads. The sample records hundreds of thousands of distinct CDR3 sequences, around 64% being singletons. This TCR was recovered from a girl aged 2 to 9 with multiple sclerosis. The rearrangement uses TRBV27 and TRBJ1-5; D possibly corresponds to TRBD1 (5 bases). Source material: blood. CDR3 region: CASSFRAGSQPQHF. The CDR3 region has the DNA TGTGCCAGCAGTTTCCGGGCAGGGAGTCAGCCCCAGCATTTT.